What follows are 15 T cell receptor beta chains derived from one specimen sequenced in a study of cytomegalovirus exposure and HLA in healthy donors. PCR primers comprised 60 Vbeta and 13 Jbeta primers. Here immunoSEQ multiplex PCR was the method, and the copy in TCRdb shows in-frame clones only, minus some. The table lists roughly 82,000 clones, approximately 77% of them singletons. What was sequenced was PBMCs. The receptor source for this set is a woman aged 40 to 50 in good health and CMV-seropositive.

The chain couples TRBV6-5 to TRBJ1-1, with 7 positions matching TRBD1. The CDR3 contains 14 residues. Germline CDR1 MNHEY, CDR2 SVGAGI. The V segment lost 5 bases and the J segment 1 base; nucleotides outside the gene matches: 4. The CDR3 protein is CASSRTGGNTEAFF. CDR3 DNA sequence: TGTGCCAGCAGTCGGACAGGAGGGAACACTGAAGCTTTCTTT.

The chain joins TRBV7-9 to TRBJ2-5; 8 positions agree with TRBD1. Germline lookup yields CDR1 SEHNR and CDR2 FQNEAQ (reference sequence). This CDR3 has 15 residues. V lost 5 bases and J lost 5; bases outside the gene matches: 10. CDR3: CASSPGTGGSETQYF. For the CDR3, the DNA is TGTGCCAGCAGCCCCGGGACAGGAGGTTCCGAGACCCAGTACTTC.

The rearrangement uses TRBV28 and TRBJ1-4; TRBD1 aligns across 7 bases. V dropped 6 bases and J dropped 3; count of bases not matched to a gene: 4. The germline CDR1 and CDR2 sequences are MDHEN and SYDVKM. The CDR3 has 14 residues. The CDR3 sequence: CASSQTGANEKLFF. CDR3 bases: TGTGCCAGCAGCCAAACAGGGGCTAATGAAAAACTGTTTTTT. The whole variable domain, remainder taken from reference TRBV28 and TRBJ1-4, is DVKVTQSSRYLVKRTGEKVFLECVQDMDHENMFWYRQDPGLGLRLIYFSYDVKMKEKGDIPEGYSVSREKKERFSLILESASTNQTSMYLCASSQTGANEKLFFGSGTQLSVL.

This chain joins TRBV30 and TRBJ1-2; D is uncertain. V was pared by 5 bases and J by 4 bases, with 8 bases between. The CDR3 spans 11 residues. CDR1 is GTSNPN and CDR2 is SVGIG in the germline V gene (reference sequence). CDR3 bases: TGTGCCTGGGACGGGAGCTATGGCTACACCTTC. This codes for CAWDGSYGYTF.

The chain joins TRBV2 to TRBJ1-4; 7 bases align to TRBD1. This CDR3 has 13 residues. The germline V gene has CDR1 SNHLY and CDR2 FYNNEI. Trimming took 7 bases from V and 6 from J; bases not matched to a gene: 5. This CDR3 reads CASTLDRHEKLFF. The CDR3 nucleotides read TGTGCCAGCACACTGGACAGGCATGAAAAACTGTTTTTT.

This clone was counted a few times. This sequence joins TRBV9 and TRBJ1-6, with TRBD1 matching 12 bases. The germline V gene encodes CDR1 SGDLS and CDR2 YYNGEE. V shed 3 bases, J shed 9 bases, and the junction held 10 bases outside the gene matches. This CDR3 has 17 residues. As DNA, the CDR3 is TGTGCCAGCAGCGGAGGGGCGGGACAGGGGGCAAGTTCACCCCTCCACTTT. Its protein is CASSGGAGQGASSPLHF. Supplemented by reference TRBV9 and TRBJ1-6, the full variable domain reads DSGVTQTPKHLITATGQRVTLRCSPRSGDLSVYWYQQSLDQGLQFLIQYYNGEERAKGNILERFSAQQFPDLHSELNLSSLELGDSALYFCASSGGAGQGASSPLHFGNGTRLTVT.

As concerns this clone: Germline is not matched at one junction end, which may reflect a read error. V is TRBV5-4 and J is TRBJ2-6; 8 bases fit TRBD2. This CDR3 spans 16 amino acids. Germline V gene sequence: CDR1 SGHNT, CDR2 YYREEE (reference sequence). The CDR3 sequence is CASNLNGGAGANVLPF. CDR3 bases: TGTGCCAGCAACTTAAACGGGGGGGCTGGGGCCAACGTCCTGCCTTTC.

The V call is TRBV21-1, the J call TRBJ2-3; no check of the table's D call, TRBD2, against the DNA was made. TRBV21-1 represents a pseudogene. The CDR3 extends over 21 amino acids. CDR3 region: CASSKARFSGRRVAPGDTQYF. CDR3 coding DNA: TGTGCCAGCAGCAAAGCGCGGTTCAGCGGGAGGCGGGTAGCCCCGGGGGATACGCAGTATTTT.

The chain employs TRBV4-1 and TRBJ1-4; 10 positions agree with TRBD1. The CDR3 has 16 amino acids. Germline V lookup: CDR1 MGHRA, CDR2 YSYEKL. Losses at the gene ends were 1 base for V and 9 bases for J; bases not matched to a gene: 8. Here the CDR3 DNA reads TGCGCCAGCAGCCAAGGGGGACAGGGGCGAGGTAAAAAACTGTTTTTT. Translated: CASSQGGQGRGKKLFF.

The chain has TRBV6-1 and TRBJ2-2; D might be TRBD2 (5 bases). The CDR3 extends over 14 amino acids. The germline gives CDR1 MNHNS, CDR2 SASEGT. The germline V and J ends were trimmed by 7 bases and 7 bases, with 16 bases remaining between them. The CDR3, as DNA: TGTGCCAGCACTAGCCTTACTAACGTCGGGGAGCTGTTTTTT. Its translation is CASTSLTNVGELFF.

This clone was observed a single time. The chain joins TRBV29-1 to TRBJ2-5, with 9 bases matching TRBD2. The CDR3 has 15 amino acids. With V trimmed by 6 bases and J by 4 bases, 12 bases remained unmatched. Germline V gene data show CDR1 as SQVTM and CDR2 as ANQGSEA. The CDR3 is CSVAAGTSFGETQYF. The CDR3, as DNA: TGCAGCGTCGCCGCCGGGACTAGCTTCGGAGAGACCCAGTACTTC.

V gene TRBV30 combines with J gene TRBJ1-2; 12 positions match TRBD1. Per germline, CDR1 GTSNPN and CDR2 SVGIG (reference sequence). Losses at the gene ends were 0 bases for V and 8 bases for J; bases not matched to a gene: 4. This CDR3 has 14 residues. CDR3 residues: CAWSVGGTGGGYTF. The CDR3 nucleotides are TGTGCCTGGAGTGTAGGTGGGACAGGGGGCGGCTACACCTTC.

The CDR3 loop is CASSFQSEGTDTQYF. The CDR3 nucleotides read TGCGCCAGCAGCTTTCAGAGTGAGGGCACAGATACGCAGTATTTT. V gene TRBV5-1 combines with J gene TRBJ2-3; D gene unclear. There are 15 residues in the CDR3. V was trimmed by 2 bases and J by 1 base, leaving 11 bases between them. Germline lookup yields CDR1 SGHRS and CDR2 YFSETQ.

V usage is TRBV5-6 and J usage is TRBJ2-1; TRBD2 aligns across 8 bases. Germline CDR1 and CDR2: SGHDT and YYEEEE. The trim removed 3 bases at V and 4 bases at J, leaving 12 bases unmatched. The CDR3 sequence is 17 residues long. DNA of the CDR3: TGTGCCAGCAGCTCCCGGACCGGGAGGGCCAAGTACAATGAGCAGTTCTTC. This encodes CASSSRTGRAKYNEQFF.

V is TRBV2 and J is TRBJ1-2; D may be TRBD1 (5 bases). Trimming removed 9 bases at V and 8 bases at J, with 25 bases between. CDR1 is SNHLY and CDR2 is FYNNEI in the germline V gene. The CDR3 length is 15 residues. CDR3 coding DNA: TGTGCCAGTTGGGACGTCGCGGGAGCCCCATGGGGCTACACCTTC. This sequence encodes CASWDVAGAPWGYTF.